The T cell receptor beta chain under discussion was sequenced for a study of blood T cell repertoires in COVID-19. Study details: Material from acute and convalescent COVID-19 was sourced from the United States, Italy and Spain. T cells, B-cell-depleted T cells, or PBMCs provided the cDNA or gDNA that served as material.

Per the original methods: The authors estimated nucleated cell counts from reference gene primer amplification. The table came from immunoSEQ multiplex PCR; TCRdb's copy has only in-frame clones and leaves some out. V and J calls and clone size come straight from that table; D and trimming were deduced from the DNA. The table records around 99,000 clones, less than 85% of them present only once. The CDR3 length is 14 residues. Trimming took 2 bases from V and 4 from J, leaving 11 bases between them. Germline assignment: CDR1 MNHNY and CDR2 SVGAGI (reference sequence). The origin of this receptor is an older woman with acute or convalescent COVID-19. The gene calls are TRBV6-6 and TRBJ1-1; tentatively, D is TRBD1 (5 bases). The sequenced material came from peripheral blood. The CDR3 spells CASSYPGTLTEAFF. DNA of the CDR3: TGTGCCAGCAGTTACCCCGGGACTCTCACTGAAGCTTTCTTT.